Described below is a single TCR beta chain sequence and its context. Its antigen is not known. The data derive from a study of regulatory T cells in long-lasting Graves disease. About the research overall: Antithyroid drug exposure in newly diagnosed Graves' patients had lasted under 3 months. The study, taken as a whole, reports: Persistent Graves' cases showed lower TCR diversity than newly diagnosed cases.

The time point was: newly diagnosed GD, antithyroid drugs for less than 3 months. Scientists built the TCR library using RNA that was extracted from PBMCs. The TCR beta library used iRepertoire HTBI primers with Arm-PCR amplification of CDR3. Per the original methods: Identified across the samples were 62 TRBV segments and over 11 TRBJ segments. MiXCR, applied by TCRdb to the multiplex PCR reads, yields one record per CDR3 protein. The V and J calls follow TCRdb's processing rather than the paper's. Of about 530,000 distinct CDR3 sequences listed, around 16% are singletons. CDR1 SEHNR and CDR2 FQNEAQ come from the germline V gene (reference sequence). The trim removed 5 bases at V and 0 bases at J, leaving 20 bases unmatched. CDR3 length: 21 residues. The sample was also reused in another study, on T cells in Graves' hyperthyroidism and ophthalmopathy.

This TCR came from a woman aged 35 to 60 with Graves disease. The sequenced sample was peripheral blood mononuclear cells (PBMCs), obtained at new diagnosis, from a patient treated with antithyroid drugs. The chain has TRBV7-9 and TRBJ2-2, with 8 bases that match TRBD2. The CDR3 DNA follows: TGTGCCAGCAGCCCCCGGGGCGGGGGGTACTCAACTCCCGCGAACACCGGGGAGCTGTTTTTT. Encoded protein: CASSPRGGGYSTPANTGELFF.